The entry below describes one T cell receptor beta chain. Its antigen is not identified. The sample originates from a study of cytomegalovirus exposure and HLA in healthy donors. Study information: In terms of ancestry, the Caucasian-associated cluster contained around four fifths of the 398 genotyped donors. Whole-study findings and limits: The HLA-A and HLA-B alleles of most subjects were reportedly predicted accurately from TCR beta sequences. Several of the most significant clusters were apparently associated with common viral pathogens in a later analysis.

The PCR ran on 60 Vbeta and 13 Jbeta primers. Clones were sequenced by immunoSEQ multiplex PCR, and TCRdb holds only the in-frame ones, with some missing. The repertoire includes about 160,000 clones, around 79% of them detected once, and 1.3% to 1.5% sits in the top ten. Germline assignment: CDR1 MRHNA and CDR2 SNTAGT. Trimming shortened V by 3 bases and J by 0 bases, and 6 bases separated the two germline ends. CDR3 length equals 15 residues. The specimen was PBMCs. This receptor was obtained from a man younger than 35 in good health and CMV-seronegative. V is TRBV6-4 and J is TRBJ2-6; a weak D match, TRBD1 (5 bases). The CDR3 nucleotides are TGTGCCAGCAGTGAGGACAACTCTGGGGCCAACGTCCTGACTTTC. Translating gives CASSEDNSGANVLTF.